A selection of T cell receptor beta chains follows, all from one sample in a study of cytomegalovirus exposure and HLA in healthy donors. Here immunoSEQ multiplex PCR was the method, and the copy in TCRdb shows in-frame clones only, minus some. The data show roughly 150,000 clones, 70% to 90% seen once. The specimen sequenced was PBMCs. These TCRs come from a male donor in good health and CMV-seronegative. CDR3s include the opening cysteine and the closing phenylalanine or tryptophan. Each record gives: D gene, J gene, V gene, clone size, CDR3 protein, CDR3 DNA. D genes are given only for firm matches. The size of a clone is reported for some rows only, either as once, few or many, or as a class for expanded clones.

>-|TRBJ2-3|TRBV6-6|-
CASSYRQATDTQYF
TGTGCCAGCAGTTACCGACAGGCTACAGATACGCAGTATTTT
>TRBD1|TRBJ2-6|TRBV4-2|-
CASSQEPGQSSGANVLTF
TGTGCCAGCAGCCAAGAACCGGGACAGAGCTCTGGGGCCAACGTCCTGACTTTC
>TRBD1|TRBJ2-5|TRBV27|-
CASSPRDRGETQYF
TGTGCCAGCAGTCCCCGGGACAGGGGTGAGACCCAGTACTTC
>-|TRBJ2-5|TRBV5-4|-
CASSSGLKETQYF
TGTGCCAGCAGCTCCGGACTAAAAGAGACCCAGTACTTC
>-|TRBJ1-1|TRBV7-6|few
CASSLVADTEAFF
TGTGCCAGCAGCTTAGTGGCGGACACTGAAGCTTTCTTT
>-|TRBJ1-4|TRBV19|-
CASSEPGRGPEKLFF
TGTGCCAGTAGTGAGCCGGGCAGGGGCCCTGAAAAACTGTTTTTT
>TRBD2|TRBJ2-7|TRBV6-6|-
CASSYPAGAYEQYF
TGTGCCAGCAGTTACCCGGCGGGAGCGTACGAGCAGTACTTC
>TRBD1|TRBJ2-5|TRBV20-1|-
CSQDRQETQYF
TGCAGCCAGGACAGGCAAGAGACCCAGTACTTC
>-|TRBJ2-7|TRBV21-1|-
CASSTKGGDGSPIYEQYF
TGTGCCAGCAGCACCAAAGGAGGGGATGGAAGTCCGATCTACGAGCAGTACTTC
>-|TRBJ2-1|TRBV9|-
CASSALVGGGNEQFF
TGTGCCAGCAGCGCCCTAGTGGGAGGTGGCAATGAGCAGTTCTTC
>TRBD1|TRBJ2-5|TRBV5-8|-
CASSFRGTGGETQYF
TGTGCCAGCAGCTTTAGAGGGACAGGAGGAGAGACCCAGTACTTC
>TRBD2|TRBJ2-3|TRBV5-1|-
CASSLETSGSTDTQYF
TGCGCCAGCAGCTTGGAGACTAGCGGTAGCACAGATACGCAGTATTTT
>-|TRBJ1-2|TRBV13|-
CASSEGPKRAGYGYPF
TGTGCCAGCAGCGAAGGTCCCAAAAGGGCGGGCTATGGCTACCCCTTC
>-|TRBJ2-4|TRBV29-1|-
CSVAPRLAKNIQYF
TGCAGCGTTGCCCCGAGGTTAGCCAAAAACATTCAGTACTTC
>-|TRBJ1-1|TRBV27|-
CASSLGQRNTEAFF
TGTGCCAGCAGTCTTGGACAGAGGAACACTGAAGCTTTCTTT
>-|TRBJ1-4|TRBV19|-
CASSRGRVANEKLFF
TGTGCCAGTAGTCGCGGCAGGGTAGCTAATGAAAAACTGTTTTTT
>-|TRBJ2-1|TRBV15|-
CATSRDTDSVQFF
TGTGCCACCAGCAGAGATACGGACTCTGTTCAGTTCTTC
>-|TRBJ1-5|TRBV6-5|-
CASSSLRGRNQPQHF
TGTGCCAGCAGCTCACTGAGAGGGAGGAATCAGCCCCAGCATTTT
>TRBD1|TRBJ1-3|TRBV18|-
CASSPQRTGAGNTIYF
TGTGCCAGCTCACCACAGCGGACAGGGGCTGGAAACACCATATATTTT
>-|TRBJ2-7|TRBV27|-
CASRSGLPSWNEQYF
TGTGCCAGCAGATCCGGACTTCCTTCGTGGAACGAGCAGTACTTC
>-|TRBJ1-2|TRBV5-1|-
CASSLTEGNYGYTF
TGCGCCAGCAGCTTGACGGAGGGTAACTATGGCTACACCTTC